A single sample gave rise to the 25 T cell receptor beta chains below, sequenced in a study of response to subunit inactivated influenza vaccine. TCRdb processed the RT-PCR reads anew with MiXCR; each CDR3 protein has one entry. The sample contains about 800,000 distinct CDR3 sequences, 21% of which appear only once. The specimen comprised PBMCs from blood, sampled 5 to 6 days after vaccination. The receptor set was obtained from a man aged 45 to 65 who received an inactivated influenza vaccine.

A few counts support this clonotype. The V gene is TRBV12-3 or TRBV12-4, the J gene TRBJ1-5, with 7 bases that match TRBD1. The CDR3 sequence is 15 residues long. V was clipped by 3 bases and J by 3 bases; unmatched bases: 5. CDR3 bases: TGTGCCAGCAGTTTGGGTGACAGGGACAATCAGCCCCAGCATTTT. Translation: CASSLGDRDNQPQHF.

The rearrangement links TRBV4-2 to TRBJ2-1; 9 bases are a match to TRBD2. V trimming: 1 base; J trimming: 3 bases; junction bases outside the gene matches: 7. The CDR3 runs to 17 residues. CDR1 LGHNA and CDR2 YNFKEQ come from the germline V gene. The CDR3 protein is CASSQGGAGGIYNEQFF. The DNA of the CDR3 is TGTGCCAGCAGCCAAGGCGGGGCGGGAGGGATCTACAATGAGCAGTTCTTC.

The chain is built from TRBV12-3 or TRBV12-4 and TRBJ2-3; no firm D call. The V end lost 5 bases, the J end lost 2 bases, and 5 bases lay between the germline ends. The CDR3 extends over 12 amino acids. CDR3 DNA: TGTGCCAGCAGTGAGACCACAGATACGCAGTATTTT. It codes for CASSETTDTQYF.

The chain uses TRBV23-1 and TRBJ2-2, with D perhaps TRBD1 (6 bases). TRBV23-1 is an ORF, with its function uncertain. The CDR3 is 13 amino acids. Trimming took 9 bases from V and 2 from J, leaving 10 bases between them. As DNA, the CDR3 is TGCGCCAGGACCGGGACAAACACCGGGGAGCTGTTTTTT. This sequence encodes CARTGTNTGELFF.

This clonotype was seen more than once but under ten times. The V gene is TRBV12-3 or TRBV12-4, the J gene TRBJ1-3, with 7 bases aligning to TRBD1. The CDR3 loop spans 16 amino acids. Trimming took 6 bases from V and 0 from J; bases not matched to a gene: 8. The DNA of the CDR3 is TGTGCCAGCAGACAACAGGGGATGCTCTCTGGAAACACCATATATTTT. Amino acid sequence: CASRQQGMLSGNTIYF.

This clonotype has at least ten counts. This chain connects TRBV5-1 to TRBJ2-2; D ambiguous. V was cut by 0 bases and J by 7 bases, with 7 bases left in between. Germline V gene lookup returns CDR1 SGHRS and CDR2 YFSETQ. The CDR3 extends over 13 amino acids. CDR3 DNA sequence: TGCGCCAGCAGCTTGGGGGCCATCGGGGAGCTGTTTTTT. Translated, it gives CASSLGAIGELFF.

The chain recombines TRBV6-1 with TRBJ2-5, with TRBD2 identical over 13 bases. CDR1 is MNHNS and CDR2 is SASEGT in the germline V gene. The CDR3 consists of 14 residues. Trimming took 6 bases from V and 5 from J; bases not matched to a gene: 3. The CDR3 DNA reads TGTGCCAGCAGAACTAGCGGGGGGGCGGAGACCCAGTACTTC. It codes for CASRTSGGAETQYF.

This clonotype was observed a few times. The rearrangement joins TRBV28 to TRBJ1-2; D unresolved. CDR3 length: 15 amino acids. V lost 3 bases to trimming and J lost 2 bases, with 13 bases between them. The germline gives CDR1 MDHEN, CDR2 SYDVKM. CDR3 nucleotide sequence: TGTGCCAGCAGTTTCTCGGGAGACACAAACTATGGCTACACCTTC. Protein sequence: CASSFSGDTNYGYTF.

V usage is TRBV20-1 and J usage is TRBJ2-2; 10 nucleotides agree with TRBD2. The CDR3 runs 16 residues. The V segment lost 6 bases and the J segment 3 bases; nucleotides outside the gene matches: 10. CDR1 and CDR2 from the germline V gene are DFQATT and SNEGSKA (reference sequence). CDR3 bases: TGCAGTGCCCAAACGGGGCTAGCGGGGGACACCGGGGAGCTGTTTTTT. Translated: CSAQTGLAGDTGELFF.

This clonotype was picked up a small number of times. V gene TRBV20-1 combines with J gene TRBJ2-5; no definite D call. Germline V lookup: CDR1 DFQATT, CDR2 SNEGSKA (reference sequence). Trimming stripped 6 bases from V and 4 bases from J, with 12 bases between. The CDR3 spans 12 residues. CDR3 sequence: CSAQAPGETQYF. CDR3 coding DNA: TGCAGTGCCCAAGCCCCTGGAGAGACCCAGTACTTC.

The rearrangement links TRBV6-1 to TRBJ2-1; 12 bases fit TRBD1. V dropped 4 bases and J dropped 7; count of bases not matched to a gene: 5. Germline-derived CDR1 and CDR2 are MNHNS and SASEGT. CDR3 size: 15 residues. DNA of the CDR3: TGTGCCAGCAGTGGGGACAGGGGGCTTTGGAATGAGCAGTTCTTC. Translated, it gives CASSGDRGLWNEQFF.

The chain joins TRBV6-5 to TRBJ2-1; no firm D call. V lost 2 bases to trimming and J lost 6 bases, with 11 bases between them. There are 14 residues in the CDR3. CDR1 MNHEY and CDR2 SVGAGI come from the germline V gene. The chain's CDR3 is CASSYGREINEQFF. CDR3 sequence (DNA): TGTGCCAGCAGTTACGGCCGCGAAATCAATGAGCAGTTCTTC.

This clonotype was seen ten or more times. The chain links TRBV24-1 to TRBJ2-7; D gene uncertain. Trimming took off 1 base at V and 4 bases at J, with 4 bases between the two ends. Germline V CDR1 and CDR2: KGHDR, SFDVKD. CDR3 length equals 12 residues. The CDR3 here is CATSDFGYEQYF. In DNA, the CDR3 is TGTGCCACCAGTGATTTCGGGTACGAGCAGTACTTC.

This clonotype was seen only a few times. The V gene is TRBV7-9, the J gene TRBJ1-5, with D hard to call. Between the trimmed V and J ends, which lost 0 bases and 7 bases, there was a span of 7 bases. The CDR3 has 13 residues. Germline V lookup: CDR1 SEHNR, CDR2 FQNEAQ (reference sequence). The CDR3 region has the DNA TGTGCCAGCAGCTTAGCGCTTGACCAGCCCCAGCATTTT. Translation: CASSLALDQPQHF.

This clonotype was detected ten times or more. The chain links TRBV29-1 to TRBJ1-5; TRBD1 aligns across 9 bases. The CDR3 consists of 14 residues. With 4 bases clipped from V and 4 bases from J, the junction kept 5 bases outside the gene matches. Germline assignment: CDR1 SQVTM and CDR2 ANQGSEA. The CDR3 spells CSVATGQGNQPQHF. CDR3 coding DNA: TGCAGCGTTGCAACGGGACAGGGAAATCAGCCCCAGCATTTT.

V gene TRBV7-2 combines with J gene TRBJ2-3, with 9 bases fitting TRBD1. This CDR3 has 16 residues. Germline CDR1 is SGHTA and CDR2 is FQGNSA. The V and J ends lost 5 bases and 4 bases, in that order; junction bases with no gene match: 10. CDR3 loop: CASSTHRGRGSDTQYF. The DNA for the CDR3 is TGTGCCAGCAGCACCCACAGGGGGCGAGGATCAGATACGCAGTATTTT.

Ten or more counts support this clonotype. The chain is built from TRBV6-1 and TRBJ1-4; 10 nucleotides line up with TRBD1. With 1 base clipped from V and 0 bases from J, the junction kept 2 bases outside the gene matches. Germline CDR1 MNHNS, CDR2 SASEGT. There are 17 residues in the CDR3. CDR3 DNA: TGTGCCAGCAGTGAAGGACAGGGGGCGGCAACTAATGAAAAACTGTTTTTT. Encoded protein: CASSEGQGAATNEKLFF.

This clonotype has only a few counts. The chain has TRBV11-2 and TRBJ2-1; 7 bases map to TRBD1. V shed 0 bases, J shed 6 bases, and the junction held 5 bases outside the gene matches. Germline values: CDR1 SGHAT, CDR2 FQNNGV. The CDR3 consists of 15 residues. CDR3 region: CASSLEQGFGNEQFF. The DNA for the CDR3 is TGTGCCAGCAGCTTAGAACAGGGGTTCGGCAATGAGCAGTTCTTC. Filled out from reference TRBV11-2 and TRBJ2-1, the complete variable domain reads EAGVAQSPRYKIIEKRQSVAFWCNPISGHATLYWYQQILGQGPKLLIQFQNNGVVDDSQLPKDRFSAERLKGVDSTLKIQPAKLEDSAVYLCASSLEQGFGNEQFFGPGTRLTVL.

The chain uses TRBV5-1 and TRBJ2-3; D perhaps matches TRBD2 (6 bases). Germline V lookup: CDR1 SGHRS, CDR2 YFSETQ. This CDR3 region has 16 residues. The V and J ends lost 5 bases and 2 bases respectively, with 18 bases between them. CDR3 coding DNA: TGCGCCAGCAGTAGATTCGGGACTCCCTCCACAGATACGCAGTATTTT. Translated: CASSRFGTPSTDTQYF.

DNA for the CDR3: TGTGCCAGCAGCCAAGATCCAACAGGGCGGGCGGGGACCCAGTACTTC. It codes for CASSQDPTGRAGTQYF. This chain uses TRBV4-2 with TRBJ2-5; TRBD1 might be the D (6 bases). This CDR3 contains 16 residues. V lost 0 bases and J lost 7, with 18 bases in between. The V gene's germline CDR1 is LGHNA and CDR2 YNFKEQ.

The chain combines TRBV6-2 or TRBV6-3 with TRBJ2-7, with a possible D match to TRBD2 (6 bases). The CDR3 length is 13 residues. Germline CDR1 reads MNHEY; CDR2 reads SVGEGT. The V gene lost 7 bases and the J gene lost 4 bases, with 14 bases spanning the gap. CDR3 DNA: TGTGCCAGCACCGATTGGGCGGGATACGAGCAGTACTTC. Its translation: CASTDWAGYEQYF.

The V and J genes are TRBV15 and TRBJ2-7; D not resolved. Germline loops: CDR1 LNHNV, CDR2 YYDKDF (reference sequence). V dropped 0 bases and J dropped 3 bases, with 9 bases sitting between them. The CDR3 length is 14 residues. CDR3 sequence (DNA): TGTGCCACCAGCAGAGATTCCGGCTTCTACGAGCAGTACTTC. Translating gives CATSRDSGFYEQYF. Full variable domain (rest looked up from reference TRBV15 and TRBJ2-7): DAMVIQNPRYQVTQFGKPVTLSCSQTLNHNVMYWYQQKSSQAPKLLFHYYDKDFNNEADTPDNFQSRRPNTSFCFLDIRSPGLGDTAMYLCATSRDSGFYEQYFGPGTRLTVT.

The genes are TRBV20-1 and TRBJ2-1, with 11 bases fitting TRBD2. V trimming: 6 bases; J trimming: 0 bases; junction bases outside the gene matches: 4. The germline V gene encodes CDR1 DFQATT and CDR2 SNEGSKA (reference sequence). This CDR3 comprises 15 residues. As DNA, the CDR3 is TGCAGTGCAATTAGCGGGGGGGCCTCCTACAATGAGCAGTTCTTC. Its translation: CSAISGGASYNEQFF.

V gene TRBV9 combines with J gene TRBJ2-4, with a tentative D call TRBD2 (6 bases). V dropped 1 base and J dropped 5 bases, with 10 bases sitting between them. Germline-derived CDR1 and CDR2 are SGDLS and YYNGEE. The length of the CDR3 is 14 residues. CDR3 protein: CASSVRGGENIQYF. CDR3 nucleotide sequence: TGTGCCAGCAGCGTAAGGGGCGGGGAAAACATTCAGTACTTC.

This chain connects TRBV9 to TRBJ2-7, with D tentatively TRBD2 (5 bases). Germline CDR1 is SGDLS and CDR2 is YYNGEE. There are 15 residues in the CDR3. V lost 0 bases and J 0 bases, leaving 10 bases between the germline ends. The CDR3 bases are TGTGCCAGCAGCGTAGGCTGGGAGCTCTCCTACGAGCAGTACTTC. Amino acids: CASSVGWELSYEQYF.